This passage covers 5 T cell receptor beta chains from one sample sequenced in a study of blood T cells in healthy people across ages. With a J-beta primer mix and a sample-barcoded 5' primer, a second PCR ran about 6 to 11 cycles. TCRdb passed the 5' RACE reads through MiXCR, listing each CDR3 protein once. This table has over 1,300,000 distinct CDR3 sequences, almost 60% appearing once. The specimen was blood. Receptors were obtained from a man aged 18 to 29 in good health.

This clonotype showed up just a few times. This chain joins TRBV29-1 and TRBJ2-1; a weak D match, TRBD2 (7 bases). CDR3 size: 16 residues. The germline gives CDR1 SQVTM, CDR2 ANQGSEA. The V and J ends lost 7 bases and 7 bases respectively, with 26 bases between them. CDR3 in DNA: TGCAGCGCCCTGGACGGGGGCGGGAGAGGCGGGAATGAGCAGTTCTTC. Translation gives CSALDGGGRGGNEQFF.

A few counts support this clonotype. The genes are TRBV6-5 and TRBJ2-7, with 7 bases lining up with TRBD1. Germline V gene sequence: CDR1 MNHEY, CDR2 SVGAGI. J gave up 2 bases and V 5 bases, and 9 bases lay outside the gene matches. This CDR3 spans 15 amino acids. The CDR3 DNA follows: TGTGCCAGCAGTCCGACCGGGACAGTGACCTACGAGCAGTACTTC. The encoded protein is CASSPTGTVTYEQYF.

This clonotype was recorded many times. The chain combines TRBV6-5 with TRBJ2-5; 10 bases match TRBD2. This CDR3 has 14 residues. The trim removed 4 bases at V and 1 base at J, leaving 0 bases unmatched. CDR1 is MNHEY and CDR2 is SVGAGI in the germline V gene. The CDR3 DNA is TGTGCCAGCAGTTGGACTAGCGGCCAAGAGACCCAGTACTTC. Protein sequence: CASSWTSGQETQYF.

V and J are TRBV6-4 and TRBJ2-1; the D gene could be TRBD1 or TRBD2 (6 bases each). Germline values: CDR1 MRHNA, CDR2 SNTAGT. V gave up 5 bases and J gave up 7 bases, with 12 bases separating them. The CDR3 loop spans 13 amino acids. CDR3 amino acids: CASSRGEYNEQFF. The CDR3 DNA follows: TGTGCCAGCAGTAGGGGGGAGTATAATGAGCAGTTCTTC.

The chain joins TRBV6-1 to TRBJ2-1; D may be TRBD1 (6 bases). Trimming removed 6 bases from V and 4 bases from J, with 10 bases in between. CDR1 is MNHNS and CDR2 is SASEGT in the germline V gene. This CDR3 is 13 amino acids long. CDR3 bases: TGTGCCAGCAGCGGGACACTTTACAATGAGCAGTTCTTC. Its protein product is CASSGTLYNEQFF.